Listed below are T cell receptor beta chains from one sample, sequenced in a study of blood T cell repertoires in COVID-19. TCRdb's table, derived via immunoSEQ multiplex PCR, lists solely in-frame clones and lacks some. The sample carries approximately 230,000 clones, roughly 88% recorded once. The sequencing sample was made of peripheral blood. These receptors all stem from a woman aged 25 to 39 with COVID-19, enrolled during active disease. Each CDR3 is given with its conserved first and last residue. D genes are given only for firm matches. Expanded clones get a size class; other rows say once, few or many, or leave the size out.

D: NA
J: TRBJ2-2
size: NA
V: TRBV9
CDR3: CASSVDLGDTGELFF
DNA: TGTGCCAGCAGCGTAGATCTGGGAGACACCGGGGAGCTGTTTTTT

D: NA
J: TRBJ1-1
size: NA
V: TRBV25-1
CDR3: CATREKTEAFF
DNA: TGTGCCACCAGGGAGAAAACTGAAGCTTTCTTT

D: NA
J: TRBJ2-7
size: NA
V: TRBV7-6
CDR3: CASSLWRGASYEQYF
DNA: TGTGCCAGCAGCTTATGGCGGGGCGCCTCCTACGAGCAGTACTTC

D: NA
J: TRBJ1-2
size: NA
V: TRBV10-3
CDR3: CAISDPGDGYTF
DNA: TGTGCCATCAGTGACCCAGGGGACGGCTACACCTTC

D: TRBD2
J: TRBJ2-1
size: NA
V: TRBV5-8
CDR3: CASSFSLAGNEQFF
DNA: TGTGCCAGCAGCTTCAGCCTAGCGGGTAATGAGCAGTTCTTC

D: TRBD1
J: TRBJ2-1
size: NA
V: TRBV6-4
CDR3: CASSTDRGTYNEQFF
DNA: TGTGCCAGCAGCACCGACAGGGGAACCTACAATGAGCAGTTCTTC

D: NA
J: TRBJ2-2
size: NA
V: TRBV27
CDR3: CASSLCLQGFIHRELFF
DNA: TGTGCCAGCAGTTTATGTCTCCAGGGGTTCATCCACCGGGAGCTGTTTTTT

D: TRBD2
J: TRBJ2-1
size: NA
V: TRBV10-3
CDR3: CAIRAGLAAIEQFF
DNA: TGTGCCATCAGAGCGGGACTAGCGGCAATTGAGCAGTTCTTC

D: NA
J: TRBJ1-5
size: few
V: TRBV19
CDR3: CASSIAEGLSNQPQHF
DNA: TGTGCCAGTAGTATAGCTGAGGGCCTTAGCAATCAGCCCCAGCATTTT

D: NA
J: TRBJ1-2
size: NA
V: TRBV19
CDR3: CASSIDRGYGYTF
DNA: TGTGCCAGTAGTATAGACCGGGGCTATGGCTACACCTTC

D: TRBD1
J: TRBJ2-3
size: NA
V: TRBV7-7
CDR3: CASSPLAGGGSTDTQYF
DNA: TGTGCTAGCAGCCCGCTCGCAGGGGGCGGGAGCACAGATACGCAGTATTTT

D: NA
J: TRBJ2-5
size: NA
V: TRBV11-2
CDR3: CASRGQPQETQYF
DNA: TGTGCCAGCAGAGGACAGCCCCAAGAGACCCAGTACTTC

D: NA
J: TRBJ1-2
size: NA
V: TRBV21-1
CDR3: CASIAGTGNGYTF
DNA: TGTGCCAGCATCGCCGGGACAGGGAATGGCTACACCTTC

D: NA
J: TRBJ1-6
size: NA
V: TRBV4-1
CDR3: CASSQVVRSIPRYYNSPLHF
DNA: TGCGCCAGCAGCCAAGTGGTCAGGTCCATTCCCCGCTACTATAATTCACCCCTCCACTTT

D: TRBD1
J: TRBJ1-1
size: NA
V: TRBV5-1
CDR3: CASSLYSGTGETEAFF
DNA: TGCGCCAGCAGCTTGTACTCTGGGACAGGGGAGACTGAAGCTTTCTTT

D: TRBD2
J: TRBJ2-2
size: NA
V: TRBV6-5
CDR3: CASSYAGVDGELFF
DNA: TGTGCCAGCAGTTACGCGGGGGTGGACGGGGAGCTGTTTTTT

D: NA
J: TRBJ2-7
size: NA
V: TRBV24-1
CDR3: CATSDSAGVRYEQYF
DNA: TGTGCCACCAGTGATTCGGCAGGGGTCCGGTACGAGCAGTACTTC

D: TRBD1
J: TRBJ1-1
size: NA
V: TRBV19
CDR3: CASSADRGLLDTEAFF
DNA: TGTGCCAGTAGTGCCGACAGGGGGCTACTCGACACTGAAGCTTTCTTT

D: TRBD1
J: TRBJ1-2
size: NA
V: TRBV18
CDR3: CASSPQGEDGYTF
DNA: TGTGCCAGCTCACCCCAGGGGGAAGATGGCTACACCTTC

D: TRBD1
J: TRBJ2-1
size: NA
V: TRBV4-1
CDR3: CASSQEGGWTGRNYNEQFF
DNA: TGCGCCAGCAGCCAAGAAGGAGGTTGGACAGGCCGAAATTACAATGAGCAGTTCTTC

D: TRBD1
J: TRBJ2-5
size: NA
V: TRBV10-3
CDR3: CATKPGQGAGETQYF
DNA: TGTGCCACAAAACCGGGACAGGGGGCCGGGGAGACCCAGTACTTC

D: NA
J: TRBJ2-1
size: once
V: TRBV19
CDR3: CASSIWVREDGNGDEQFF
DNA: TGTGCCAGTAGTATATGGGTACGGGAAGACGGCAACGGGGATGAGCAGTTCTTC

D: NA
J: TRBJ2-7
size: NA
V: TRBV4-1
CDR3: CASSPAGGGSSYEQYF
DNA: TGCGCCAGCAGCCCAGCCGGCGGAGGGAGCTCCTACGAGCAGTACTTC

D: NA
J: TRBJ2-5
size: NA
V: TRBV7-2
CDR3: CASSDGDSETQYF
DNA: TGTGCCAGCAGTGACGGGGACTCGGAGACCCAGTACTTC

D: NA
J: TRBJ2-3
size: NA
V: TRBV5-4
CDR3: CASSLSAGTTDTQYF
DNA: TGTGCCAGCAGCTTGAGTGCCGGGACTACAGATACGCAGTATTTT

D: TRBD2
J: TRBJ2-1
size: NA
V: TRBV7-8
CDR3: CASTPRGGNSYNEQFF
DNA: TGTGCCAGCACCCCCCGCGGGGGTAACTCCTACAATGAGCAGTTCTTC

D: NA
J: TRBJ2-4
size: NA
V: TRBV7-8
CDR3: CASSLATGAIIQYF
DNA: TGTGCCAGCAGCTTAGCTACGGGAGCGATCATTCAGTACTTC

D: TRBD1
J: TRBJ1-2
size: NA
V: TRBV15
CDR3: CATSRDPSGTGNYGYTF
DNA: TGTGCCACCAGCAGAGACCCGAGTGGGACAGGGAACTATGGCTACACCTTC

D: NA
J: TRBJ1-2
size: NA
V: TRBV5-1
CDR3: CASSLATNYGYTF
DNA: TGCGCCAGCAGCTTAGCGACTAACTATGGCTACACCTTC

D: TRBD1
J: TRBJ2-7
size: NA
V: TRBV28
CDR3: CASSLGDRGEQYF
DNA: TGTGCCAGCAGTTTAGGGGACAGGGGCGAGCAGTACTTC

D: NA
J: TRBJ1-1
size: few
V: TRBV28
CDR3: CASSGSGQLEAFF
DNA: TGTGCCAGCAGTGGGTCTGGGCAGCTTGAAGCTTTCTTT

D: TRBD1
J: TRBJ1-4
size: NA
V: TRBV6-5
CDR3: CASSPTGGRGEKLFF
DNA: TGTGCCAGCAGTCCCACAGGGGGCAGGGGTGAAAAACTGTTTTTT

D: NA
J: TRBJ2-5
size: few
V: TRBV5-6
CDR3: CASSSEATQYF
DNA: TGTGCCAGCAGCTCGGAGGCGACCCAGTACTTC

D: TRBD1
J: TRBJ2-2
size: NA
V: TRBV27
CDR3: CASSLADRVTGELFF
DNA: TGTGCCAGCAGTTTAGCTGACAGGGTCACCGGGGAGCTGTTTTTT

D: NA
J: TRBJ1-2
size: NA
V: TRBV18
CDR3: CASSPTATYGYTF
DNA: TGTGCCAGCTCACCGACAGCCACCTATGGCTACACCTTC

D: TRBD1
J: TRBJ1-5
size: NA
V: TRBV2
CDR3: CASSGVTGGPGNQPQHF
DNA: TGTGCCAGCAGTGGGGTGACAGGGGGCCCTGGCAATCAGCCCCAGCATTTT